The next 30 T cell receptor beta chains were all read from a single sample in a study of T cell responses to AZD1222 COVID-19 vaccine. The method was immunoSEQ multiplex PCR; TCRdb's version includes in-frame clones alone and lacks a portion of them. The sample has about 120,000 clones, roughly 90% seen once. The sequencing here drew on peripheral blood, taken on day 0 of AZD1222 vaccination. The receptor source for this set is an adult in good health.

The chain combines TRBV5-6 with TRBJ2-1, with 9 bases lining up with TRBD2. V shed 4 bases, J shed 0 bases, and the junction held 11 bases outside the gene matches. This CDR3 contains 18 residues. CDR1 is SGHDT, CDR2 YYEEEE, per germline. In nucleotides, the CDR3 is TGTGCCAGCAGCAGCTCGAGCCCGGGACTAGCCTCCTACAATGAGCAGTTCTTC. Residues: CASSSSSPGLASYNEQFF.

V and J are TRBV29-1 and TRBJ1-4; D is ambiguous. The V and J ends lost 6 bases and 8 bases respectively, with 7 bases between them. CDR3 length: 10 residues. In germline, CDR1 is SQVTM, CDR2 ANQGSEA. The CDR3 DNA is TGCAGCGTGCGAGTAGAAAAACTGTTTTTT. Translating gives CSVRVEKLFF.

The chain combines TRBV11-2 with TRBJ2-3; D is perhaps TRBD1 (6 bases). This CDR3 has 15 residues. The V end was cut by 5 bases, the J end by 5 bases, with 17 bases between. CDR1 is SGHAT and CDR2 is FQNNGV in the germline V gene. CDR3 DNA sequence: TGTGCCAGCAGCCCCGCAGGATGGACAGTAGATACGCAGTATTTT. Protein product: CASSPAGWTVDTQYF. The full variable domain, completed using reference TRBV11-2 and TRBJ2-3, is EAGVAQSPRYKIIEKRQSVAFWCNPISGHATLYWYQQILGQGPKLLIQFQNNGVVDDSQLPKDRFSAERLKGVDSTLKIQPAKLEDSAVYLCASSPAGWTVDTQYFGPGTRLTVL.

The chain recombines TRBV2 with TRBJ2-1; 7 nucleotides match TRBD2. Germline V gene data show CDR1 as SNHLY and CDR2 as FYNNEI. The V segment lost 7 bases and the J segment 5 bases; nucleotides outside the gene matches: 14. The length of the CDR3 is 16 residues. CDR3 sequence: CASTDRRLADHNEQFF. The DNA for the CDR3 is TGTGCCAGCACGGATAGGAGGCTAGCGGATCACAATGAGCAGTTCTTC.

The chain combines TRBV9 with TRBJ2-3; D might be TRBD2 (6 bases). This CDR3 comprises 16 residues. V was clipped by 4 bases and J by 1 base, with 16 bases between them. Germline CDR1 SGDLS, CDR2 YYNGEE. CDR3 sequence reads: CASSIHSGTGTDTQYF. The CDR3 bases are TGTGCCAGCAGCATTCATAGCGGAACTGGCACAGATACGCAGTATTTT.

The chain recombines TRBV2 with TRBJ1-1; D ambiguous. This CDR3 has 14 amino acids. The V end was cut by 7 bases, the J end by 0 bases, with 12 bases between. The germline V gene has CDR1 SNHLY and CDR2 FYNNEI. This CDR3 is CASTDKAVNTEAFF. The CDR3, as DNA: TGTGCCAGCACCGATAAAGCTGTGAACACTGAAGCTTTCTTT. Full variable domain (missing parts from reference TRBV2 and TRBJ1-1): EPEVTQTPSHQVTQMGQEVILRCVPISNHLYFYWYRQILGQKVEFLVSFYNNEISEKSEIFDDQFSVERPDGSNFTLKIRSTKLEDSAMYFCASTDKAVNTEAFFGQGTRLTVV.

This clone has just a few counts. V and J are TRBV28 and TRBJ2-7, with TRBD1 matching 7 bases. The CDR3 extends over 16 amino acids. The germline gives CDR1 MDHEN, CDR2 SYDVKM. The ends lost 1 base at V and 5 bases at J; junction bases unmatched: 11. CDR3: CASSLYRRQGSDEQYF. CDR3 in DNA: TGTGCCAGCAGTTTATACCGCCGACAGGGTAGCGACGAGCAGTACTTC.

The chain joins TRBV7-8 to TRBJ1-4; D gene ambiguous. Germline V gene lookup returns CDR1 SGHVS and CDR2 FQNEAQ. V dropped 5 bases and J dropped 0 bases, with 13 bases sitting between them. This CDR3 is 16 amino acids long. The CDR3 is CASSIVWGATNEKLFF. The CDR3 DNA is TGTGCCAGCAGCATCGTCTGGGGTGCAACTAATGAAAAACTGTTTTTT.

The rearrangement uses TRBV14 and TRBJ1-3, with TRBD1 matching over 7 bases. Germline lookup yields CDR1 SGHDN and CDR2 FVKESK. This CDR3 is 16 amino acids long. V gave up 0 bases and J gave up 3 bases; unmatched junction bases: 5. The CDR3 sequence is CASSQETGLYGNTIYF. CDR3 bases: TGTGCCAGCAGCCAAGAGACAGGGCTTTATGGAAACACCATATATTTT.

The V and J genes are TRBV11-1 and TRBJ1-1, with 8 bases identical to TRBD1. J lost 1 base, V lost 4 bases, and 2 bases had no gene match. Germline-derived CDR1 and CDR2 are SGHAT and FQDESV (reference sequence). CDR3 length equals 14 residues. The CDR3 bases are TGTGCCAGCAGCTACAGGGGGTCGAACACTGAAGCTTTCTTT. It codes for CASSYRGSNTEAFF. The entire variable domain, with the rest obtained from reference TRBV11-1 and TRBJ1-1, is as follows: EAEVAQSPRYKITEKSQAVAFWCDPISGHATLYWYRQILGQGPELLVQFQDESVVDDSQLPKDRFSAERLKGVDSTLKIQPAELGDSAMYLCASSYRGSNTEAFFGQGTRLTVV.

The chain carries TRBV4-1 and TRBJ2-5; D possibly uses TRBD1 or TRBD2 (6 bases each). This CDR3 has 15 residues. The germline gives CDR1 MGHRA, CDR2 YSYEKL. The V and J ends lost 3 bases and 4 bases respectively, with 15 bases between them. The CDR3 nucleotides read TGCGCCAGCAGCCAGTATAAGGGGGGTGGAGAGACCCAGTACTTC. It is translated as CASSQYKGGGETQYF.

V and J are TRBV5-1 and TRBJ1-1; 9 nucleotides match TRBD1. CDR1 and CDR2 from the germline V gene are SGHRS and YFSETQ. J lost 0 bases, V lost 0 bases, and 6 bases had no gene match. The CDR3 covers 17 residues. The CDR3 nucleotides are TGCGCCAGCAGCTTGGGCCCTCGGACAGGGGTGAACACTGAAGCTTTCTTT. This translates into CASSLGPRTGVNTEAFF.

As DNA, the CDR3 is TGTGCCAGCAGTTTGGGCCGGGCCGAGCAGTACTTC. Its protein is CASSLGRAEQYF. The chain carries TRBV28 and TRBJ2-7; D is unclear. V lost 3 bases and J lost 6, with 9 bases in between. The CDR3 is made up of 12 amino acids. The germline CDR1 and CDR2 sequences are MDHEN and SYDVKM.

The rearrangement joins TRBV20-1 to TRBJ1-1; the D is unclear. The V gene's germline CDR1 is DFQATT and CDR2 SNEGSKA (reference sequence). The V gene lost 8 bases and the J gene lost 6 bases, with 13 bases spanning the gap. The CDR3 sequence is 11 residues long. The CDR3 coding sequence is TGCAGTACTAAAGAAACCCCTGAAGCTTTCTTT. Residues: CSTKETPEAFF.

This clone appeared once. The CDR3 reads CASSLGGYTDTQYF. The CDR3 nucleotides read TGCGCCAGCAGCTTGGGGGGCTACACAGATACGCAGTATTTT. The genes are TRBV5-1 and TRBJ2-3; the D gene is possibly TRBD1 (5 bases). CDR1 is SGHRS and CDR2 is YFSETQ in the germline V gene. This CDR3 spans 14 amino acids. The ends were cut back, 0 bases at V and 2 bases at J, with 7 bases in the middle.

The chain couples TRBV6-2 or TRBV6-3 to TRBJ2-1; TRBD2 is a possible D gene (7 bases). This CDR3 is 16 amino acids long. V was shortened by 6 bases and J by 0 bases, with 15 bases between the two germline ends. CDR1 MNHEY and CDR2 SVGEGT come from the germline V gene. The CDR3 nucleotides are TGTGCCAGCAGCCCCTCGAGGGGGGGCTCCTACAATGAGCAGTTCTTC. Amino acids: CASSPSRGGSYNEQFF.

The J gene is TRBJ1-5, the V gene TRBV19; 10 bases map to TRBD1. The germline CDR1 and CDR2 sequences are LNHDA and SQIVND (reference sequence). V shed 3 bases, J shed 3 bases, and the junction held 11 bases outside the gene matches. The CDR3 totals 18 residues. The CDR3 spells CASSIRTGGLFDNQPQHF. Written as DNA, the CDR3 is TGTGCCAGTAGTATTCGGACAGGGGGGCTATTCGACAATCAGCCCCAGCATTTT.

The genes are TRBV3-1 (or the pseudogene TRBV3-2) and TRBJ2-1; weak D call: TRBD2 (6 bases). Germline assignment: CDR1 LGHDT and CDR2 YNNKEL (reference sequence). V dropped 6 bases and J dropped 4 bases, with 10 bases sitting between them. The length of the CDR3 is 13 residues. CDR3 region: CASRASAYNEQFF. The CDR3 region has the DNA TGTGCCAGCAGGGCTAGCGCATACAATGAGCAGTTCTTC.

In DNA form, the CDR3 reads TGTGCCAGCAGTTACCCACCCGGCAGGACTGGCCCAGATACGCAGTATTTT. This translates into CASSYPPGRTGPDTQYF. The V gene is TRBV6-2 or TRBV6-3, the J gene TRBJ2-3, with D perhaps matching TRBD2 (5 bases). This CDR3 spans 17 amino acids. With 2 bases removed from V and 4 bases from J, the gap between germline ends came to 19 bases. Per the germline V gene, CDR1 is MNHEY and CDR2 is SVGEGT.

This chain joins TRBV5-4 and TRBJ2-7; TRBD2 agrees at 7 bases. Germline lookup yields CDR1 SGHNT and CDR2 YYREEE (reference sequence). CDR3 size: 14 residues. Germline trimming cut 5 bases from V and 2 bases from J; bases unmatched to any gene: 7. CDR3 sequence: CASRRSGSAYEQYF. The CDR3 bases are TGTGCCAGCAGACGTAGCGGGTCGGCCTACGAGCAGTACTTC.

The chain's CDR3 is CASSFGRPPYGYTF. In DNA, the CDR3 is TGTGCCAGCAGTTTTGGCAGGCCGCCCTATGGCTACACCTTC. This sequence joins TRBV28 and TRBJ1-2; no definite D call. The ends were cut back, 3 bases at V and 4 bases at J, with 12 bases in the middle. The CDR3 extends over 14 amino acids. Germline V gives CDR1 MDHEN, CDR2 SYDVKM.

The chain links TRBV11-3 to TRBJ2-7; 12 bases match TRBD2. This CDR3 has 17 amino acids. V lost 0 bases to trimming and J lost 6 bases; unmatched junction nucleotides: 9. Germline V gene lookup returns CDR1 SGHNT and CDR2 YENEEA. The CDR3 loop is CASSLDKSRLAGVEQYF. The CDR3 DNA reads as TGTGCCAGCAGCTTAGATAAATCCAGACTAGCGGGAGTCGAGCAGTACTTC. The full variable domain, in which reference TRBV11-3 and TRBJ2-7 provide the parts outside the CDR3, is EAGVVQSPRYKIIEKKQPVAFWCNPISGHNTLYWYLQNLGQGPELLIRYENEEAVDDSQLPKDRFSAERLKGVDSTLKIQPAELGDSAVYLCASSLDKSRLAGVEQYFGPGTRLTVT.

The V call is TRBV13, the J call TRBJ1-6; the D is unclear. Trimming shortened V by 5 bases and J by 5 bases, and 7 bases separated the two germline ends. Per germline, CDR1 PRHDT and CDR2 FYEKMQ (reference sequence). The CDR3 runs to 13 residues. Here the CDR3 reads CASSPRDNSPLHF. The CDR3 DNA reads TGTGCCAGCAGCCCAAGAGATAATTCACCCCTCCACTTT.

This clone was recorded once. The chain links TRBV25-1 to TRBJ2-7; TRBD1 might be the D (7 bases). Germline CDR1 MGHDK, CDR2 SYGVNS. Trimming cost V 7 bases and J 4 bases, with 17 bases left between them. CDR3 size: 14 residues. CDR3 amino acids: CASIGRTGSYEQYF. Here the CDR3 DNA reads TGTGCCAGCATAGGGAGGACAGGATCATACGAGCAGTACTTC.

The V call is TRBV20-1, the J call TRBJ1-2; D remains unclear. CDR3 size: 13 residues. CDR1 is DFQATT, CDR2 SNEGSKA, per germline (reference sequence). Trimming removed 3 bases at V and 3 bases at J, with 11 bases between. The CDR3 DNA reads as TGCAGTGCTAGTACATATGGTGACTATGGCTACACCTTC. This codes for CSASTYGDYGYTF.

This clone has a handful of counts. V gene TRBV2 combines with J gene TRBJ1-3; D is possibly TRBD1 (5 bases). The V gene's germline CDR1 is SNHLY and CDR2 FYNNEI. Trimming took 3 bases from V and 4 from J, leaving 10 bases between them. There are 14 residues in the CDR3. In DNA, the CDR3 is TGTGCCAGCAGTGATGCCGGGGCAGGAAACACCATATATTTT. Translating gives CASSDAGAGNTIYF. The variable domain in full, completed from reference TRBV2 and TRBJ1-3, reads EPEVTQTPSHQVTQMGQEVILRCVPISNHLYFYWYRQILGQKVEFLVSFYNNEISEKSEIFDDQFSVERPDGSNFTLKIRSTKLEDSAMYFCASSDAGAGNTIYFGEGSWLTVV.

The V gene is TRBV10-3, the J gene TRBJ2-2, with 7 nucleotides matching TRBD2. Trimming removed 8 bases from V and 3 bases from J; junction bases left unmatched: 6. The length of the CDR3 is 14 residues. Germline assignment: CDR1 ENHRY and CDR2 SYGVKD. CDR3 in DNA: TGTGCCATCGCCGGGACTACCTACACCGGGGAGCTGTTTTTT. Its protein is CAIAGTTYTGELFF.

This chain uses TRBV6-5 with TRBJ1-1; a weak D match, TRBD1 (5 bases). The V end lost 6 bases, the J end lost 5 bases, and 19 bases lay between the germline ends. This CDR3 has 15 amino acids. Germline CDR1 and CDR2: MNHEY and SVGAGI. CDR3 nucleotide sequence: TGTGCCAGCAGGCACTCTCGGGGACCCAAAACTGAAGCTTTCTTT. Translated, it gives CASRHSRGPKTEAFF.

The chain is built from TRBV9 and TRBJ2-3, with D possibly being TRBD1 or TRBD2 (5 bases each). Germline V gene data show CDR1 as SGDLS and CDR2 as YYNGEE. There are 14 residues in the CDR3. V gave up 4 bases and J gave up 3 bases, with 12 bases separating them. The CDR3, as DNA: TGTGCCAGCAGCACCCGGGGCACAACAGATACGCAGTATTTT. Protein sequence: CASSTRGTTDTQYF.

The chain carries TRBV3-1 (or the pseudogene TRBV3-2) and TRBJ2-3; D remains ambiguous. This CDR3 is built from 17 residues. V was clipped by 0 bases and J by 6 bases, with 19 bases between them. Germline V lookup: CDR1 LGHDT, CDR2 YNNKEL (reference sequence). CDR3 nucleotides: TGTGCCAGCAGCCAAGATATAGGCAGTGGTTGGCCCGATACGCAGTATTTT. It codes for CASSQDIGSGWPDTQYF.